This T cell receptor (beta chain) was identified during a study of shared clonotypes between healthy human individuals. A word on this clone: Its target is not known.

Deep was the level at which the assay was run. Authors' data handling: For the immunoSEQ data, sequences were junction-only without quality scores, so filtering differed. Some clones are missing from TCRdb's copy, which holds only in-frame ones; the method was immunoSEQ multiplex PCR. The V and J calls and clone size are taken from that table; D and trimming were inferred from the DNA. The data contain about 560,000 clones, roughly four fifths of them singletons. Whole-study results and caveats: Sequencing depth was predicted to influence how clonotypes are shared among donors. Enrolling few donors narrowed the genetic and exposure-history diversity that was represented.

This CDR3 contains 16 residues. Germline V lookup: CDR1 WSHSY, CDR2 SAAADI. With V trimmed by 3 bases and J by 5 bases, 13 bases remained unmatched. Sequencing used PBMCs. The chain joins TRBV10-2 to TRBJ2-7, with TRBD2 matching over 7 bases. The clonotype comes from a woman aged 40 to 50 in good health. Some clones in this sample may be carry-over from other donors' samples. Written as DNA, the CDR3 is TGCGCCAGCAGTGATCGCGGGGCGAGCGGGATGAACGAGCAGTACTTC. Translation gives CASSDRGASGMNEQYF.